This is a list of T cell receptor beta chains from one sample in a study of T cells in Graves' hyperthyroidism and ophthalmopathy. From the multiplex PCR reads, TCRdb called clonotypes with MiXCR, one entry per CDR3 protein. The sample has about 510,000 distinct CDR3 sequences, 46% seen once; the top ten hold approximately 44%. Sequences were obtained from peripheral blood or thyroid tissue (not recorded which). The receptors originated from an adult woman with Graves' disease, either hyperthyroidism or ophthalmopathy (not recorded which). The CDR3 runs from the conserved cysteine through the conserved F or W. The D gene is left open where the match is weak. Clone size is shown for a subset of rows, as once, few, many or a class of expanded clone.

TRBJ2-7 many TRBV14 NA CASSHNRDSSPYF TGTGCCAGCAGCCATAATCGAGACTCCTCCCCGTACTTC
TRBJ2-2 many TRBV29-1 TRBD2 CSVGGGSYTGELFF TGCAGCGTTGGAGGCGGGAGTTATACCGGGGAGCTGTTTTTT
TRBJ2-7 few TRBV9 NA CASSPFLISYEQYF TGTGCCAGCAGCCCCTTCCTAATCTCCTACGAGCAGTACTTC
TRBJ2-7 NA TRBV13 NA CASSKDYYEQYF TGTGCCAGCAGCAAGGACTACTACGAGCAGTACTTC
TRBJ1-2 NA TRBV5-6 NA CASSYGQPNYGYTF TGTGCCAGCAGCTACGGACAGCCTAACTATGGCTACACCTTC
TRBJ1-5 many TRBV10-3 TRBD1 CATTPGQGAQPQHF TGTGCCACCACTCCGGGACAGGGGGCTCAGCCCCAGCATTTT
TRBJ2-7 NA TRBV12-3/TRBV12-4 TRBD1 CASSFDRTGHYEQYF TGTGCCAGCAGTTTCGATCGGACAGGGCACTACGAGCAGTACTTC
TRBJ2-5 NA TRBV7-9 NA CASSEGARVGETQYF TGTGCCAGCAGCGAAGGAGCCCGGGTAGGCGAGACCCAGTACTTC
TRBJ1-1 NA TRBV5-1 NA CASSWDGLNTEAFF TGCGCCAGCAGCTGGGACGGCCTGAACACTGAAGCTTTCTTT
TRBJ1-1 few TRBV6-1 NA CASSPLRDTEAFF TGTGCCAGCAGCCCTCTCCGGGACACTGAAGCTTTCTTT
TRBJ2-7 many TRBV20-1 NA CSARSPGRGEQYF TGCAGTGCTAGGTCCCCTGGTAGAGGCGAGCAGTACTTC
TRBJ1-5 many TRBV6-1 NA CASRERGAQHF TGTGCCAGCAGGGAGCGAGGGGCCCAGCATTTT
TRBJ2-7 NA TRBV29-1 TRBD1 CSVTGTGGPDEQYF TGCAGCGTCACCGGGACAGGGGGTCCCGACGAGCAGTACTTC
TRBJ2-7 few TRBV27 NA CASSYRGDAYEQYF TGTGCCAGCAGTTATAGAGGGGATGCCTACGAGCAGTACTTC
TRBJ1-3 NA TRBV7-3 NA CASSHLVGSPGNTIYF TGTGCCAGCAGCCACCTGGTGGGCAGTCCTGGAAACACCATATATTTT
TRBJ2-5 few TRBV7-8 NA CASSLAQFQETQYF TGTGCCAGCAGCTTAGCTCAGTTCCAAGAGACCCAGTACTTC
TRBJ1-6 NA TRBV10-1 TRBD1 CAIRDRVNSPLHF TGTGCCATCAGGGACAGGGTGAATTCACCCCTCCACTTT
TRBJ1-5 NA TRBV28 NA CASSLMGTSNQPQHF TGTGCCAGCAGTTTAATGGGAACTAGCAATCAGCCCCAGCATTTT
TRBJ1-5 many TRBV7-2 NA CASSLLGGSNQPQHF TGTGCCAGCAGCTTACTCGGGGGGAGCAATCAGCCCCAGCATTTT
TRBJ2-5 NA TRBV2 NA CASSEEGRQETQYF TGTGCCAGCAGTGAGGAGGGACGGCAAGAGACCCAGTACTTC
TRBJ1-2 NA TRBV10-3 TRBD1 CAISITGTGATNYGYTF TGTGCCATCAGCATCACCGGGACAGGAGCCACTAACTATGGCTACACCTTC
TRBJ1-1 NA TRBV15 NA CATGRSWAEEAFF TGTGCCACCGGCAGATCCTGGGCAGAGGAAGCTTTCTTT
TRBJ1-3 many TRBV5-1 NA CASSFTGYSGNTIYF TGCGCCAGCAGCTTCACGGGCTACTCTGGAAACACCATATATTTT
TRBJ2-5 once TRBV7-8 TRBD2 CASSLGGGQTQETQYF TGTGCCAGCAGCTTAGGCGGGGGGCAAACTCAAGAGACCCAGTACTTC
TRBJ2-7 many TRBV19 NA CASSPTGDLRNEQYF TGTGCCAGTAGTCCCACCGGGGACCTCAGGAACGAGCAGTACTTC
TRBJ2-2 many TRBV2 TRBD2 CASRGLANTGELFF TGTGCCAGCAGGGGACTAGCGAACACCGGGGAGCTGTTTTTT
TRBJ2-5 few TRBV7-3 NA CASSLDTGRQETQYF TGTGCCAGCAGCTTAGACACCGGTAGGCAAGAGACCCAGTACTTC
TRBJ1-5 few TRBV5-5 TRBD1 CASTGGQAGNQPQHF TGTGCCAGCACCGGGGGACAGGCGGGCAATCAGCCCCAGCATTTT
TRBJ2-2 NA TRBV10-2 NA CASSELISNTGELFF TGCGCCAGCAGTGAGCTGATATCTAACACCGGGGAGCTGTTTTTT
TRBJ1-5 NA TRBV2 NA CASSGLRAGGQPQHF TGTGCCAGCAGTGGATTGAGGGCAGGCGGTCAGCCCCAGCATTTT
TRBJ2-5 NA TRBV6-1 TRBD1 CASSDTRDRDRTQYF TGTGCCAGCAGTGACACCCGGGACAGGGATCGGACCCAGTACTTC
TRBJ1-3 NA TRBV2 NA CASLWAQGTGNTIYF TGTGCCAGCCTCTGGGCCCAGGGTACAGGGAACACCATATATTTT
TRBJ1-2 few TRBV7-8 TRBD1 CASSYTGGSQYGYTF TGTGCCAGCAGTTACACAGGGGGTTCGCAGTATGGCTACACCTTC
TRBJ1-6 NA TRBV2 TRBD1 CARDSGDSNSPLHF TGTGCTAGAGATTCAGGGGACAGTAATTCACCCCTCCACTTT
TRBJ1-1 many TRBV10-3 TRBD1 CAIRDNRGRAFF TGTGCCATCAGAGATAACAGGGGGCGAGCTTTCTTT
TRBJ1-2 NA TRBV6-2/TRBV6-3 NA CASTPDHPGIFGYTF TGTGCCAGCACCCCGGATCATCCAGGGATCTTCGGCTACACCTTC
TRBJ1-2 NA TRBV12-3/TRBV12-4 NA CASSLGRDYANTF TGTGCCAGCAGTTTAGGTAGGGACTACGCGAACACCTTC
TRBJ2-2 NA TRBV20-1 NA CSARDAQAPRELFF TGCAGTGCTAGAGATGCTCAGGCACCCAGGGAGCTGTTTTTT
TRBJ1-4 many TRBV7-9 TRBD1 CASSLTGANEKLFF TGTGCCAGCAGCCTGACAGGGGCTAATGAAAAACTGTTTTTT
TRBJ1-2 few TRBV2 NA CASSVAGTSYGYTF TGTGCCAGCAGTGTTGCAGGGACCAGTTATGGCTACACCTTC
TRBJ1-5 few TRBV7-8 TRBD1 CASNDAPGQVLDQPQHF TGTGCCAGCAACGACGCCCCGGGACAGGTATTAGATCAGCCCCAGCATTTT